Following are 27 T cell receptor beta chains from one sample sequenced in a study of cytomegalovirus exposure and HLA in healthy donors. Primers for the PCR totalled 60 Vbeta and 13 Jbeta. Clones were read by immunoSEQ multiplex PCR, and TCRdb kept only the in-frame ones, dropping some. The sample lists 63,000 or so clones, around 80% occurring once. The sample taken for sequencing was PBMCs. These receptors were collected from a woman in her thirties in good health and CMV-seronegative.

The chain is built from TRBV4-3 and TRBJ1-2, with a weak D call TRBD1 (6 bases). CDR3 length equals 13 residues. The germline gives CDR1 LGHNA, CDR2 YSLEER. V dropped 3 bases and J dropped 2 bases, with 7 bases sitting between them. The DNA of the CDR3 is TGCGCCAGCAGCCACAGGGGAAACTATGGCTACACCTTC. Residues: CASSHRGNYGYTF.

V and J are TRBV9 and TRBJ2-3; 10 bases are a match to TRBD2. V shed 0 bases and J 10 bases; nucleotides not matched to a gene: 8. This CDR3 is built from 15 residues. Germline V gives CDR1 SGDLS, CDR2 YYNGEE. The CDR3 DNA reads as TGTGCCAGCAGCGTAGCTAGCGGGGGCCTTATCGCGCAGTATTTT. Encoded protein: CASSVASGGLIAQYF.

The table lists this clone with a few counts. V and J are TRBV19 and TRBJ1-2; D remains ambiguous. V was clipped by 2 bases and J by 2 bases, with 12 bases between them. This CDR3 spans 15 amino acids. Germline values: CDR1 LNHDA, CDR2 SQIVND (reference sequence). CDR3 DNA: TGTGCCAGTAGTATATTGTCGGGAGGGAACTATGGCTACACCTTC. Translating it yields CASSILSGGNYGYTF.

The rearrangement uses TRBV25-1 and TRBJ2-3; 8 bases are a match to TRBD2. J lost 5 bases, V lost 6 bases, and 19 bases had no gene match. The CDR3 length is 18 residues. The germline CDR1 and CDR2 sequences are MGHDK and SYGVNS. The CDR3 region is CASSSSRGGRLEGDTQYF. The CDR3 bases are TGTGCCAGCAGCTCATCACGGGGCGGGAGGCTAGAAGGAGATACGCAGTATTTT.

This clone was counted once. This chain connects TRBV5-4 to TRBJ1-1; tentative D call: TRBD1 (6 bases). V was clipped by 4 bases and J by 1 base, with 11 bases between them. This CDR3 has 14 amino acids. CDR1 and CDR2 (germline): SGHNT, YYREEE (reference sequence). CDR3 sequence reads: CASSKGGQNTEAFF. The CDR3 nucleotides are TGTGCCAGCAGCAAAGGGGGACAGAACACTGAAGCTTTCTTT.

The V call is TRBV30, the J call TRBJ2-7; D might be TRBD1 (6 bases). V was pared by 6 bases and J by 2 bases, with 14 bases between. Germline assignment: CDR1 GTSNPN and CDR2 SVGIG (reference sequence). The CDR3 has 13 amino acids. CDR3 loop: CACLDRSTYEQYF. The DNA of the CDR3 is TGTGCCTGCCTCGACAGGTCGACCTACGAGCAGTACTTC.

V usage is TRBV30 and J usage is TRBJ2-7, with 8 bases fitting TRBD2. With V trimmed by 0 bases and J by 5 bases, 6 bases remained unmatched. CDR1 is GTSNPN and CDR2 is SVGIG in the germline V gene (reference sequence). The CDR3 consists of 14 residues. The CDR3 sequence: CAWSVTAGANEQYF. DNA for the CDR3: TGTGCCTGGAGTGTAACAGCGGGGGCAAACGAGCAGTACTTC.

Regarding this clone: An end of the junction differs from the germline gene, which may be a read error. The rearrangement joins TRBV9 to TRBJ1-1; D is unresolved. The length of the CDR3 is 14 residues. In germline, CDR1 is SGDLS, CDR2 YYNGEE. CDR3 protein: CASSPRGSNTEASF. As DNA, the CDR3 is TGTGCCAGCAGCCCGAGAGGGTCGAACACTGAAGCTTCCTTT.

There are a few counts of this clone. CDR3 protein: CASSHVSGTGPFNEQFF. CDR3 in DNA: TGTGCCAGCAGCCATGTCTCCGGGACAGGGCCTTTTAATGAGCAGTTCTTC. This chain links TRBV4-2 with TRBJ2-1; 9 bases agree with TRBD1. CDR3 length equals 17 residues. The J segment lost 7 bases and the V segment lost 3 bases, leaving 13 bases of the junction unmatched. CDR1 is LGHNA and CDR2 is YNFKEQ in the germline V gene.

The chain recombines TRBV30 with TRBJ2-2, with 7 nucleotides matching TRBD2. V gave up 3 bases and J gave up 1 base; unmatched junction bases: 8. Germline CDR1 is GTSNPN and CDR2 is SVGIG (reference sequence). The CDR3 spans 16 residues. This chain's CDR3 is CAWRQAGIVNTGELFF. CDR3 coding DNA: TGTGCCTGGAGGCAAGCGGGAATCGTGAACACCGGGGAGCTGTTTTTT.

The chain links TRBV5-1 to TRBJ2-1; 10 positions agree with TRBD2. CDR3 size: 17 residues. The V gene end was trimmed by 2 bases and the J gene end by 5 bases; junction bases not matched to a gene: 10. Germline V gene lookup returns CDR1 SGHRS and CDR2 YFSETQ. The CDR3 DNA reads TGCGCCAGCAGCTTTTTCGGGGGGAGCGGGGGGGACAATGAGCAGTTCTTC. Translated, it gives CASSFFGGSGGDNEQFF.

This clone was seen only a few times. The V gene is TRBV5-1, the J gene TRBJ1-2; 8 bases agree with TRBD1. J lost 7 bases, V lost 4 bases, and 12 bases had no gene match. This CDR3 is 15 amino acids long. Germline V CDR1 and CDR2: SGHRS, YFSETQ. For the CDR3, the DNA is TGCGCCAGCAGCGTGACGACAGGGGCGGAGGGTGGCTACACCTTC. This sequence encodes CASSVTTGAEGGYTF.

This rearrangement joins TRBV4-3 to TRBJ2-1; TRBD2 is a possible D gene (5 bases). Trimming left V 2 bases short and J 12 bases short, with 14 bases between. Looked up from germline, CDR1 is LGHNA and CDR2 is YSLEER. This CDR3 comprises 13 residues. The CDR3 spells CASSQPPGVAQFF. The CDR3 nucleotides are TGCGCCAGCAGCCAACCTCCCGGGGTGGCGCAGTTCTTC.

This sequence joins TRBV5-4 and TRBJ2-7, with TRBD1 matching over 8 bases. The CDR3 is made up of 16 amino acids. CDR1 is SGHNT and CDR2 is YYREEE in the germline V gene (reference sequence). With V trimmed by 2 bases and J by 2 bases, 9 bases remained unmatched. The CDR3 DNA reads as TGTGCCAGCAGCTTACGTCTGGGGACAGGTCCCTACGAGCAGTACTTC. It specifies CASSLRLGTGPYEQYF. Full variable domain (rest looked up from reference TRBV5-4 and TRBJ2-7): ETGVTQSPTHLIKTRGQQVTLRCSSQSGHNTVSWYQQALGQGPQFIFQYYREEENGRGNFPPRFSGLQFPNYSSELNVNALELDDSALYLCASSLRLGTGPYEQYFGPGTRLTVT.

The chain carries TRBV19 and TRBJ1-5; D gene unclear. This CDR3 has 14 amino acids. The germline gives CDR1 LNHDA, CDR2 SQIVND (reference sequence). Deletions cut 6 bases from V and 0 bases from J, with 9 bases between. CDR3 sequence (DNA): TGTGCCAGTAGCGACGACTATAGCAATCAGCCCCAGCATTTT. Its translation: CASSDDYSNQPQHF.

The chain joins TRBV29-1 to TRBJ2-7; TRBD1 agrees at 9 bases. The CDR3 consists of 13 residues. Losses at the gene ends were 5 bases for V and 3 bases for J; bases not matched to a gene: 5. The germline CDR1 and CDR2 sequences are SQVTM and ANQGSEA. CDR3 protein: CSVTQTGGYEQYF. The CDR3 coding sequence is TGCAGCGTTACCCAGACAGGGGGCTACGAGCAGTACTTC.

This clone was picked up a small number of times. V gene TRBV13 combines with J gene TRBJ1-1; D uncertain. CDR1 and CDR2 from the germline V gene are PRHDT and FYEKMQ (reference sequence). The CDR3 sequence is 12 residues long. The V gene lost 6 bases and the J gene lost 3 bases, with 8 bases spanning the gap. The CDR3 is CASSEEDTEAFF. The CDR3, as DNA: TGTGCCAGCAGTGAAGAGGACACTGAAGCTTTCTTT.

The DNA for the CDR3 is TGTGCCAGCAGCTCAGGACAGCCCAATCAGCCCCAGCATTTT. Translation gives CASSSGQPNQPQHF. The chain joins TRBV5-5 to TRBJ1-5, with TRBD1 as a possible D gene (6 bases). The V gene's germline CDR1 is SGHKS and CDR2 YYEKEE (reference sequence). The CDR3 extends over 14 amino acids. The V end was cut by 3 bases, the J end by 3 bases, with 10 bases between.

This clone was seen a handful of times. The chain carries TRBV30 and TRBJ1-1; D is unresolved. V lost 3 bases, J lost 1 base, and 9 bases lay in between. From germline, CDR1 is GTSNPN and CDR2 SVGIG (reference sequence). The CDR3 runs 13 residues. CDR3 in amino acids: CAWRRTANTEAFF. In DNA form, the CDR3 reads TGTGCCTGGAGGCGGACTGCGAACACTGAAGCTTTCTTT.

The rearrangement links TRBV5-6 to TRBJ2-7; 9 positions match TRBD1. The CDR3 is 13 amino acids. The germline V gene encodes CDR1 SGHDT and CDR2 YYEEEE. With V trimmed by 6 bases and J by 7 bases, 8 bases remained unmatched. CDR3 residues: CASTTGGRGEQYV. CDR3 nucleotide sequence: TGTGCCAGCACCACAGGGGGCCGGGGTGAGCAGTACGTC.

This chain uses TRBV19 with TRBJ1-5, with 12 bases identical to TRBD1. CDR3 length: 14 residues. Germline V gene data show CDR1 as LNHDA and CDR2 as SQIVND (reference sequence). The trim removed 6 bases at V and 6 bases at J, leaving 3 bases unmatched. The chain's CDR3 is CASRGQGALQPQHF. CDR3 nucleotides: TGTGCCAGTAGGGGACAGGGGGCGCTTCAGCCCCAGCATTTT.

The genes are TRBV27 and TRBJ1-1, with a possible D match to TRBD1 (5 bases). Trimming took off 5 bases at V and 6 bases at J, with 19 bases between the two ends. The germline V gene has CDR1 MNHEY and CDR2 SMNVEV (reference sequence). The CDR3 is made up of 15 amino acids. For the CDR3, the DNA is TGTGCCAGCAGTCCCCGGGACGGGAGGGTCCCTGAAGCTTTCTTT. The encoded protein is CASSPRDGRVPEAFF.

The chain employs TRBV27 and TRBJ2-1; TRBD2 aligns across 13 bases. The CDR3 totals 15 residues. J gave up 8 bases and V 3 bases, and 4 bases lay outside the gene matches. Germline CDR1 and CDR2: MNHEY and SMNVEV (reference sequence). CDR3 protein: CASSFRLAGGYEQFF. For the CDR3, the DNA is TGTGCCAGCAGTTTCAGACTAGCGGGAGGATATGAGCAGTTCTTC.

This sequence joins TRBV5-1 and TRBJ1-4; 7 positions match TRBD1. V gave up 4 bases and J gave up 5 bases; unmatched junction bases: 5. The CDR3 is made up of 14 amino acids. CDR1 is SGHRS and CDR2 is YFSETQ in the germline V gene. The CDR3 reads CASSGGQTNEKLFF. CDR3 coding DNA: TGCGCCAGCAGCGGGGGACAGACCAATGAAAAACTGTTTTTT.

V usage is TRBV5-1 and J usage is TRBJ2-3; 7 bases line up with TRBD2. The germline gives CDR1 SGHRS, CDR2 YFSETQ. The CDR3 is made up of 14 amino acids. The ends lost 0 bases at V and 4 bases at J; junction bases unmatched: 2. The CDR3 here is CASSLGLAADTQYF. In DNA form, the CDR3 reads TGCGCCAGCAGCTTGGGGCTAGCGGCAGATACGCAGTATTTT.

V is TRBV30 and J is TRBJ1-4, with D unresolved. This CDR3 spans 11 amino acids. Between the trimmed V and J ends, which lost 4 bases and 13 bases, there was a span of 13 bases. The germline CDR1 and CDR2 sequences are GTSNPN and SVGIG (reference sequence). As DNA, the CDR3 is TGTGCCTGGAATGACAAGTATAGACTGTTTTTT. Residues: CAWNDKYRLFF.

The J gene is TRBJ2-1, the V gene TRBV28, with 7 bases aligning to TRBD2. CDR3 length: 16 residues. The junction had 4 bases not matched to a gene; V was cut back by 2 bases and J by 0 bases. The V gene's germline CDR1 is MDHEN and CDR2 SYDVKM. For the CDR3, the DNA is TGTGCCAGCAGTTTAGGCGGGGGTAGCTCCTACAATGAGCAGTTCTTC. Its translation: CASSLGGGSSYNEQFF.